The clone carrying this T cell receptor beta chain was seen a few times. The antigen remains undetermined. Primers included in the PCR were 60 Vbeta and 13 Jbeta primers. Libraries were prepared by immunoSEQ multiplex PCR; TCRdb keeps only in-frame clonotypes and omits some of them. The profile shows 250,000 to 300,000 clones, around 90% of them singletons. The data belong to a study of cytomegalovirus exposure and HLA in healthy donors. The study's findings and limits: TCR association rates varied by HLA locus in a later analysis, with DRB1 highest and HLA-C lowest. What a later analysis showed was that several of the most significant clusters appeared linked to common viral pathogens.

The germline V gene encodes CDR1 MNHNS and CDR2 SASEGT. CDR3 length: 14 residues. Between the trimmed V and J ends, which lost 8 bases and 0 bases, there was a span of 12 bases. J is TRBJ2-3 and V is TRBV6-1; possibly TRBD2 for D (5 bases). This clonotype was obtained from a girl aged 2-10 years in good health and CMV-seronegative. The sample consisted of PBMCs. Here the CDR3 DNA reads TGTGCCAGCGAGGGTCCGCCTAGCACAGATACGCAGTATTTT. As protein: CASEGPPSTDTQYF.